This T cell receptor (beta chain) was identified in a study of T cell responses to AZD1222 COVID-19 vaccine. Study details: Both about-4-week and about-12-week second-dose recipients were combined. Study observations and caveats: At study baseline, merely six AZD1222 recipients were seropositive.

Germline CDR1 reads SGHAT; CDR2 reads FQNNGV. With 3 bases clipped from V and 8 bases from J, the junction kept 7 bases outside the gene matches. The CDR3 totals 15 residues. Remarks on this clone: The target antigen is unknown.

Using immunoSEQ multiplex PCR, the repertoire was profiled, and TCRdb retains in-frame clones only, with some absent. The sample has more than 95,000 clones, less than 90% seen once. The sequence derives from an adult in good health. The chain carries TRBV11-2 and TRBJ2-1; 10 bases fit TRBD2. The sequenced sample was peripheral blood, obtained on day 0 of AZD1222 vaccination. CDR3 amino acids: CASSFGLAGEDEQFF. The CDR3 DNA sequence: TGTGCCAGCAGCTTTGGGCTAGCGGGAGAGGATGAGCAGTTCTTC.